This TCR beta chain appears in the sequencing data of a study of blood T cell repertoires in COVID-19. This clone was seen just once. V lost 0 bases and J 6 bases, leaving 12 bases between the germline ends. The germline gives CDR1 MNHEY, CDR2 SVGAGI. This CDR3 has 15 amino acids. Profiling relied on immunoSEQ multiplex PCR, and the TCRdb table lists in-frame clones only, not all of them. The table shows 200,000 to 300,000 clones, with 75% to 90% occurring only once. This receptor was identified in a human donor in a cohort sampled during active COVID-19. V is TRBV6-5 and J is TRBJ1-5; D may be TRBD1 (5 bases). What was sequenced was peripheral blood. CDR3 amino acids: CASSYSFRGGQPQHF. CDR3 DNA sequence: TGTGCCAGCAGTTACTCGTTTAGGGGCGGTCAGCCCCAGCATTTT.